The 17 T cell receptor beta chains below were found in one sample sequenced in a study of T cell responses to AZD1222 COVID-19 vaccine. Produced via immunoSEQ multiplex PCR; TCRdb's table is partial and in-frame only. The sample carries about 150,000 clones, 65% to 90% recorded once. The material was peripheral blood, obtained 28 days after the second dose of the MenACWY control vaccine. The receptor source for this set is an adult who received the MenACWY meningococcal vaccine as a control.

This rearrangement joins TRBV7-9 to TRBJ1-3, with no clear D. CDR3 size: 16 residues. V was trimmed by 2 bases and J by 0 bases, leaving 11 bases between them. Germline V gene sequence: CDR1 SEHNR, CDR2 FQNEAQ (reference sequence). As DNA, the CDR3 is TGTGCCAGCAGCTTAAGTTCAGTCAGCTCTGGAAACACCATATATTTT. Amino acid sequence: CASSLSSVSSGNTIYF.

The genes are TRBV5-1 and TRBJ1-2; no firm D call. CDR3 size: 15 residues. V lost 0 bases, J lost 0 bases, and 9 bases lay in between. Germline CDR1 reads SGHRS; CDR2 reads YFSETQ. CDR3 coding DNA: TGCGCCAGCAGCTTGGCTGGCCCTCCTAACTATGGCTACACCTTC. Its translation: CASSLAGPPNYGYTF. The full variable domain, with the rest looked up from reference TRBV5-1 and TRBJ1-2, is KAGVTQTPRYLIKTRGQQVTLSCSPISGHRSVSWYQQTPGQGLQFLFEYFSETQRNKGNFPGRFSGRQFSNSRSEMNVSTLELGDSALYLCASSLAGPPNYGYTFGSGTRLTVV.

The chain is built from TRBV18 and TRBJ1-1, with 7 bases identical to TRBD1. This CDR3 has 14 residues. V dropped 2 bases and J dropped 7; count of bases not matched to a gene: 7. Germline CDR1 reads KGHSH; CDR2 reads LQKENI. The CDR3 is CASSPITGVNEAFF. In DNA, the CDR3 is TGTGCCAGCTCACCAATCACAGGGGTTAATGAAGCTTTCTTT.

CDR3 DNA: TGTGCCAGCAGCTTTACAGGGCCCTATGGCTACACCTTC. This translates into CASSFTGPYGYTF. J is TRBJ1-2 and V is TRBV7-9; a weak D match, TRBD1 (6 bases). The V gene's germline CDR1 is SEHNR and CDR2 FQNEAQ (reference sequence). This CDR3 comprises 13 residues. Between the trimmed V and J ends, which lost 3 bases and 4 bases, there was a span of 9 bases.

This clone was counted only a few times. Other DNA sequences of this sample code for an identical CDR3. The J gene is TRBJ2-2, the V gene TRBV20-1; no clear D gene. Trimming cost V 6 bases and J 6 bases, with 8 bases left between them. Germline V gene lookup returns CDR1 DFQATT and CDR2 SNEGSKA (reference sequence). The CDR3 length is 11 residues. CDR3 in DNA: TGCAGTGCCTCTAGGTCCGGGGAGCTGTTTTTT. Protein product: CSASRSGELFF.

The V gene is TRBV7-3, the J gene TRBJ2-1; the match to TRBD2 covers 11 bases. This CDR3 contains 15 residues. Germline CDR1 reads SGHTA; CDR2 reads FQGTGA. The J segment lost 6 bases and the V segment lost 5 bases, leaving 6 bases of the junction unmatched. This CDR3 reads CASSMTSGTRNEQFF. CDR3 DNA sequence: TGTGCCAGCAGCATGACTAGCGGGACGCGCAATGAGCAGTTCTTC.

The chain couples TRBV18 to TRBJ2-7, with no clear D. The CDR3 runs 13 residues. V gave up 3 bases and J gave up 2 bases, with 8 bases separating them. Per germline, CDR1 KGHSH and CDR2 LQKENI. The CDR3 spells CASSPPGAYEQYF. In DNA, the CDR3 is TGTGCCAGCTCACCCCCAGGAGCCTACGAGCAGTACTTC.

The V and J genes are TRBV29-1 and TRBJ1-4; unclear D gene. V shed 7 bases and J shed 4 bases, with 10 bases lying between them. CDR1 is SQVTM, CDR2 ANQGSEA, per germline. This CDR3 contains 12 residues. This CDR3 is CSGRTGNEKLFF. Here the CDR3 DNA reads TGCAGCGGGAGGACGGGTAATGAAAAACTGTTTTTT.

The chain joins TRBV24-1 to TRBJ2-2; the D is unclear. There are 13 residues in the CDR3. The ends were cut back, 4 bases at V and 7 bases at J, with 9 bases in the middle. Germline V gives CDR1 KGHDR, CDR2 SFDVKD. The CDR3 region has the DNA TGTGCCACCAGTGACCCATGGGGCGGGGAGCTGTTTTTT. The encoded protein is CATSDPWGGELFF.

The rearrangement uses TRBV5-4 and TRBJ2-5; TRBD2 aligns across 15 bases. Germline CDR1 and CDR2: SGHNT and YYREEE (reference sequence). Losses at the gene ends were 5 bases for V and 5 bases for J; bases not matched to a gene: 7. This CDR3 region has 16 residues. The CDR3 loop is CASSYGLAGGLETQYF. The CDR3 DNA reads TGTGCCAGCAGTTATGGACTAGCGGGAGGGTTGGAGACCCAGTACTTC. The full variable domain, its missing parts supplied by reference TRBV5-4 and TRBJ2-5, is ETGVTQSPTHLIKTRGQQVTLRCSSQSGHNTVSWYQQALGQGPQFIFQYYREEENGRGNFPPRFSGLQFPNYSSELNVNALELDDSALYLCASSYGLAGGLETQYFGPGTRLLVL.

The V and J genes are TRBV6-6 and TRBJ2-7, with TRBD1 identical over 7 bases. Germline V gene lookup returns CDR1 MNHNY and CDR2 SVGAGI (reference sequence). The CDR3 spans 14 residues. V lost 4 bases to trimming and J lost 5 bases; unmatched junction nucleotides: 8. Here the CDR3 reads CASSSIQGNNEQYF. The CDR3 nucleotides are TGTGCCAGCAGTTCCATACAGGGGAATAACGAGCAGTACTTC.

The V call is TRBV6-4, the J call TRBJ1-2, with D maybe TRBD1 (5 bases). This CDR3 has 15 residues. Looked up from germline, CDR1 is MRHNA and CDR2 is SNTAGT. The V end was cut by 0 bases, the J end by 5 bases, with 13 bases between. The CDR3 nucleotides are TGTGCCAGCAGTGACTCGGCAGGGAGAATGTATGGCTACACCTTC. Amino acids: CASSDSAGRMYGYTF.

The chain uses TRBV6-2 or TRBV6-3 and TRBJ1-2, with 7 bases identical to TRBD1. The CDR3 has 13 residues. Looked up from germline, CDR1 is MNHEY and CDR2 is SVGEGT. J lost 5 bases, V lost 5 bases, and 5 bases had no gene match. The CDR3 sequence is CASSRDRSYGYTF. As DNA, the CDR3 is TGTGCCAGCAGTCGGGACAGATCATATGGCTACACCTTC.

The chain joins TRBV11-3 to TRBJ1-2; no clear D. V lost 0 bases and J 8 bases, leaving 13 bases between the germline ends. This CDR3 contains 14 residues. Germline lookup yields CDR1 SGHNT and CDR2 YENEEA. The CDR3 region is CASSLEGPVWGYTF. The DNA for the CDR3 is TGTGCCAGCAGCTTAGAGGGCCCAGTATGGGGCTACACCTTC.

The V and J genes are TRBV5-5 and TRBJ1-2; D gene unclear. This CDR3 region has 13 residues. The V gene lost 3 bases and the J gene lost 2 bases, with 8 bases spanning the gap. CDR1 is SGHKS and CDR2 is YYEKEE in the germline V gene (reference sequence). Written as DNA, the CDR3 is TGTGCCAGCAGCTCCACTAAGAACTATGGCTACACCTTC. Protein product: CASSSTKNYGYTF.

This clone was counted only a few times. This chain joins TRBV15 and TRBJ1-1, with TRBD1 as a possible D gene (6 bases). Germline V gene lookup returns CDR1 LNHNV and CDR2 YYDKDF (reference sequence). V was trimmed by 3 bases and J by 3 bases, leaving 11 bases between them. The CDR3 totals 14 residues. Written as DNA, the CDR3 is TGTGCCACCAGCAGGGGGGCCGGGTACACTGAAGCTTTCTTT. It is translated as CATSRGAGYTEAFF.

The V gene is TRBV14, the J gene TRBJ1-2; no firm D call. Germline loops: CDR1 SGHDN, CDR2 FVKESK. The CDR3 totals 15 residues. Trimming shortened V by 0 bases and J by 5 bases, and 13 bases separated the two germline ends. The CDR3 loop reads CASSQDWEGGYGYTF. The CDR3 nucleotides are TGTGCCAGCAGCCAAGATTGGGAAGGAGGATATGGCTACACCTTC. Drawing the rest from reference TRBV14 and TRBJ1-2, the complete variable domain is EAGVTQFPSHSVIEKGQTVTLRCDPISGHDNLYWYRRVMGKEIKFLLHFVKESKQDESGMPNNRFLAERTGGTYSTLKVQPAELEDSGVYFCASSQDWEGGYGYTFGSGTRLTVV.